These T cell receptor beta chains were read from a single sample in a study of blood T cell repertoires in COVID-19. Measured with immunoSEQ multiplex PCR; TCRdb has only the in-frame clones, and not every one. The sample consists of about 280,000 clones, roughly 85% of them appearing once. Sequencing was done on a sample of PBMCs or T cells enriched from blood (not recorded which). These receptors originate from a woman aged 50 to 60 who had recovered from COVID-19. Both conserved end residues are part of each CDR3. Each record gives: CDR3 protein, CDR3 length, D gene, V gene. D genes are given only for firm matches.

cdr3_aa: CSVGQMNTEAFF; cdr3_length: 12; d_call: .; v_call: TRBV29-1
cdr3_aa: CASSELQGISNQPQHF; cdr3_length: 16; d_call: .; v_call: TRBV19
cdr3_aa: CASSSRTALLYGYTF; cdr3_length: 15; d_call: .; v_call: TRBV28
cdr3_aa: CASSTDMERNTEAFF; cdr3_length: 15; d_call: .; v_call: TRBV13
cdr3_aa: CAWSVFKGDGYTF; cdr3_length: 13; d_call: .; v_call: TRBV30
cdr3_aa: CASSSRETGNTIYF; cdr3_length: 14; d_call: .; v_call: TRBV7-2
cdr3_aa: CASSPRTSDISYNEQFF; cdr3_length: 17; d_call: TRBD2; v_call: TRBV5-6
cdr3_aa: CATSDLRTKRDYEQYF; cdr3_length: 16; d_call: .; v_call: TRBV24-1
cdr3_aa: CASSLRSTSGNTIYF; cdr3_length: 15; d_call: .; v_call: TRBV19
cdr3_aa: CASSLRVPEAFF; cdr3_length: 12; d_call: .; v_call: TRBV28
cdr3_aa: CSSTGKMNTEAFF; cdr3_length: 13; d_call: .; v_call: TRBV29-1
cdr3_aa: CATQTGTGGNYGYTF; cdr3_length: 15; d_call: TRBD1; v_call: TRBV28